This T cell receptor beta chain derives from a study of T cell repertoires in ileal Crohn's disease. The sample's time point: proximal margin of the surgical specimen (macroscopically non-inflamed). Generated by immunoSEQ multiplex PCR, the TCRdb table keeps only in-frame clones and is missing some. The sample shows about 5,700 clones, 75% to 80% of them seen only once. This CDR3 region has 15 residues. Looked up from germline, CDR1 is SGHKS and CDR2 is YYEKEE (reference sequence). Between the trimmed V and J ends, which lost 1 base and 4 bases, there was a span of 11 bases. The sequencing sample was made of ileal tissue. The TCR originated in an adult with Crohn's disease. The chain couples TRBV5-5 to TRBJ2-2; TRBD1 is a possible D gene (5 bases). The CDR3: CASSLSDTTTGELFF. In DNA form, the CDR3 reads TGTGCCAGCAGCTTGTCGGACACCACCACCGGGGAGCTGTTTTTT.